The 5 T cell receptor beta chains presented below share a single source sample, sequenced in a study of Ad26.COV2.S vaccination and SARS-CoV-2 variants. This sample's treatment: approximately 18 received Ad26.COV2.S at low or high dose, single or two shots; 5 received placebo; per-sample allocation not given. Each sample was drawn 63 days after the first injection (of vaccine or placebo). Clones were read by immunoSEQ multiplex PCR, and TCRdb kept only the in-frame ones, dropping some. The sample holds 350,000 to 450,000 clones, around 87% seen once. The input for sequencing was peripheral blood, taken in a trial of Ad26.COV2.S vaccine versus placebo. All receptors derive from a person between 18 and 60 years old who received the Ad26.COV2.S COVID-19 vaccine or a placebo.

The CDR3 DNA reads TGTGCCAGCAGCATACCGGGACAGAACGTCTATGGCTACACCTTC. It specifies CASSIPGQNVYGYTF. The V and J genes are TRBV5-4 and TRBJ1-2; 7 nucleotides align to TRBD1. The CDR3 is 15 amino acids. V gave up 4 bases and J gave up 4 bases; unmatched junction bases: 10. Germline V gene lookup returns CDR1 SGHNT and CDR2 YYREEE (reference sequence).

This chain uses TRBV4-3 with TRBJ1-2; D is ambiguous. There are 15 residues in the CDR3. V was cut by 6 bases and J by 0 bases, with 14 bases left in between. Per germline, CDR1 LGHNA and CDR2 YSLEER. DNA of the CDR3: TGCGCCAGCAGGGGGTCGTCGGTCGCTAACTATGGCTACACCTTC. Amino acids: CASRGSSVANYGYTF.

The CDR3 bases are TGTGCCAGCAGCGTAGCCTACGGACAGGGGGTGGATGAGCAGTTCTTC. Amino acids: CASSVAYGQGVDEQFF. This rearrangement joins TRBV9 to TRBJ2-1, with 10 bases that match TRBD1. Germline loops: CDR1 SGDLS, CDR2 YYNGEE. The V segment lost 0 bases and the J segment 8 bases; nucleotides outside the gene matches: 8. The CDR3 runs to 16 residues. Complete variable domain (other parts from reference TRBV9 and TRBJ2-1): DSGVTQTPKHLITATGQRVTLRCSPRSGDLSVYWYQQSLDQGLQFLIQYYNGEERAKGNILERFSAQQFPDLHSELNLSSLELGDSALYFCASSVAYGQGVDEQFFGPGTRLTVL.

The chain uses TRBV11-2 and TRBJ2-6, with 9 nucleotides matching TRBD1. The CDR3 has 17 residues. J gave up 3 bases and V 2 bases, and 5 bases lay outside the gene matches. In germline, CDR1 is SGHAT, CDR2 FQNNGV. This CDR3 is CASSLRGTGHGANVLTF. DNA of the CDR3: TGTGCCAGCAGCTTACGGGGGACAGGGCATGGGGCCAACGTCCTGACTTTC.

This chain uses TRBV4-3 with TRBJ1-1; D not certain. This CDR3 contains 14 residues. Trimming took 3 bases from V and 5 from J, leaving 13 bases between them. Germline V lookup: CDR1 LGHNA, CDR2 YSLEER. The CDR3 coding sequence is TGCGCCAGCAGCCAGGACGGGGTGGGGACTGAAGCTTTCTTT. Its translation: CASSQDGVGTEAFF.